The 27 T cell receptor beta chains below were found in one sample sequenced in a study of technical replicates of blood from a few donors. Using immunoSEQ multiplex PCR, the repertoire was profiled, and TCRdb retains in-frame clones only, with some absent. The repertoire holds tens of thousands of clones, with roughly 95% as singletons. The sample taken for sequencing was T cells isolated from PBMCs. The origin of the receptors is a human donor in good health.

This chain uses TRBV19 with TRBJ2-5, with D tentatively TRBD1 (5 bases). The CDR3 consists of 13 residues. V was cut by 10 bases and J by 0 bases, with 12 bases left in between. Germline V lookup: CDR1 LNHDA, CDR2 SQIVND (reference sequence). The CDR3 sequence: CAIAPGHQETQYF. DNA for the CDR3: TGTGCCATTGCCCCAGGGCACCAAGAGACCCAGTACTTC.

This chain uses TRBV7-2 with TRBJ2-1; 8 nucleotides agree with TRBD2. Germline-derived CDR1 and CDR2 are SGHTA and FQGNSA. This CDR3 region has 17 residues. Trimming at V came to 4 bases and at J to 8 bases, leaving 16 bases not matched to a gene. Here the CDR3 reads CASSSPPGTSPFDEQFF. CDR3 bases: TGTGCCAGCAGCTCCCCTCCCGGGACTAGTCCATTCGATGAGCAGTTCTTC.

The chain employs TRBV27 and TRBJ2-7; perhaps TRBD2 as D (7 bases). This CDR3 is built from 15 residues. From germline, CDR1 is MNHEY and CDR2 SMNVEV (reference sequence). With 7 bases removed from V and 2 bases from J, the gap between germline ends came to 18 bases. The CDR3 bases are TGTGCCAGCACCAGAACGGGGGGCGGTACCTACGAGCAGTACTTC. Amino acid sequence: CASTRTGGGTYEQYF.

V is TRBV19 and J is TRBJ1-2, with D maybe TRBD1 (6 bases). CDR1 and CDR2 from the germline V gene are LNHDA and SQIVND (reference sequence). V was clipped by 7 bases and J by 8 bases, with 23 bases between them. The CDR3 totals 15 residues. Written as DNA, the CDR3 is TGTGCCAGTACCCCTTTGGACAGCCCCAGCCGGGGCTACACCTTC. Residues: CASTPLDSPSRGYTF.

V and J are TRBV18 and TRBJ2-2, with 7 nucleotides matching TRBD2. CDR3 size: 18 residues. Germline V gene data show CDR1 as KGHSH and CDR2 as LQKENI. The junction had 15 bases not matched to a gene; V was cut back by 3 bases and J by 5 bases. The CDR3 sequence is CASSPYTPPLAMTGELFF. DNA of the CDR3: TGTGCCAGCTCACCGTATACCCCCCCACTAGCGATGACCGGGGAGCTGTTTTTT.

This rearrangement joins TRBV28 to TRBJ1-1; D not resolved. This CDR3 region has 14 residues. Between the trimmed V and J ends, which lost 3 bases and 4 bases, there was a span of 12 bases. CDR1 is MDHEN and CDR2 is SYDVKM in the germline V gene. The CDR3 bases are TGTGCCAGCAGTTTTTTCGGAGGGTTCACTGAAGCTTTCTTT. Its translation: CASSFFGGFTEAFF. The full variable domain, in which reference TRBV28 and TRBJ1-1 provide the parts outside the CDR3, is DVKVTQSSRYLVKRTGEKVFLECVQDMDHENMFWYRQDPGLGLRLIYFSYDVKMKEKGDIPEGYSVSREKKERFSLILESASTNQTSMYLCASSFFGGFTEAFFGQGTRLTVV.

CDR3 protein: CASSYGRTGEQFF. CDR3 bases: TGTGCCAGCAGTTACGGGCGGACAGGTGAGCAGTTCTTC. The chain recombines TRBV6-6 with TRBJ2-1, with 7 bases identical to TRBD1. Per germline, CDR1 MNHNY and CDR2 SVGAGI (reference sequence). The CDR3 consists of 13 residues. The trim removed 2 bases at V and 9 bases at J, leaving 4 bases unmatched.

The chain employs TRBV6-5 and TRBJ1-4; perhaps TRBD1 as D (6 bases). Germline lookup yields CDR1 MNHEY and CDR2 SVGAGI. This CDR3 comprises 12 residues. V was pared by 9 bases and J by 8 bases, with 13 bases between. CDR3 nucleotide sequence: TGTGCCAGTAGGGGGACGGTAGAAAAACTGTTTTTT. It yields the protein CASRGTVEKLFF.

The CDR3 loop reads CASTASGTSTDTQYF. CDR3 sequence (DNA): TGTGCCAGCACCGCTAGCGGGACCAGCACAGATACGCAGTATTTT. The rearrangement uses TRBV7-9 and TRBJ2-3; 9 bases line up with TRBD2. The germline V gene encodes CDR1 SEHNR and CDR2 FQNEAQ (reference sequence). The V gene end was trimmed by 7 bases and the J gene end by 0 bases; junction bases not matched to a gene: 5. The CDR3 sequence is 15 residues long.

This sequence joins TRBV4-1 and TRBJ2-7; perhaps TRBD1 as D (5 bases). Germline V gives CDR1 MGHRA, CDR2 YSYEKL. Trimming removed 1 base at V and 10 bases at J, with 14 bases between. The CDR3 spans 13 residues. The CDR3 protein is CASSQVPQGIQYF. The CDR3 DNA reads TGCGCCAGCAGCCAAGTACCTCAGGGAATTCAGTACTTC.

This clone was detected only once. The rearrangement joins TRBV7-9 to TRBJ1-1; no clear D gene. Trimming pared 4 bases from V and 4 bases from J, leaving 16 bases between. CDR1 SEHNR and CDR2 FQNEAQ come from the germline V gene (reference sequence). CDR3 length equals 15 residues. CDR3 protein: CASSSPHGSGTEAFF. In nucleotides, the CDR3 is TGTGCCAGCAGCTCTCCCCATGGGAGTGGCACTGAAGCTTTCTTT.

The chain uses TRBV6-1 and TRBJ2-5, with D possibly TRBD1 on 5 matching bases. The CDR3 loop spans 13 amino acids. Germline lookup yields CDR1 MNHNS and CDR2 SASEGT. V lost 5 bases to trimming and J lost 3 bases, with 10 bases between them. CDR3 region: CASSKNRKETQYF. The CDR3 DNA reads as TGTGCCAGCAGTAAAAACAGGAAAGAGACCCAGTACTTC.

This clone was seen only once. The rearrangement links TRBV5-8 to TRBJ1-2, with 12 bases that match TRBD1. Germline V CDR1 and CDR2: SGHTS, YDEGEE. Trimming cost V 3 bases and J 7 bases; bases outside gene matches: 7. This CDR3 has 15 amino acids. CDR3 loop: CASSSEGTGGGGYTF. CDR3 nucleotides: TGTGCCAGCAGCTCAGAAGGGACAGGGGGCGGTGGCTACACCTTC.

The V and J genes are TRBV7-2 and TRBJ1-3, with D perhaps matching TRBD1 (5 bases). The CDR3 covers 16 residues. Trimming stripped 0 bases from V and 3 bases from J, with 12 bases between. Germline V gene lookup returns CDR1 SGHTA and CDR2 FQGNSA. CDR3 loop: CASSLALAGNGNTIYF. The CDR3 nucleotides read TGTGCCAGCAGCTTAGCGCTGGCAGGGAATGGAAACACCATATATTTT.

The gene calls are TRBV7-9 and TRBJ1-3; D not certain. CDR1 is SEHNR and CDR2 is FQNEAQ in the germline V gene (reference sequence). This CDR3 comprises 15 residues. V was shortened by 2 bases and J by 0 bases, with 8 bases between the two germline ends. CDR3: CASSLSLSSGNTIYF. In DNA, the CDR3 is TGTGCCAGCAGCTTAAGTCTGAGCTCTGGAAACACCATATATTTT.

The rearrangement joins TRBV19 to TRBJ1-5; 8 bases are a match to TRBD1. The CDR3 covers 13 residues. Trimming took 8 bases from V and 4 from J; bases not matched to a gene: 4. Germline CDR1 and CDR2: LNHDA and SQIVND (reference sequence). The CDR3 loop reads CASGQGANQPQHF. The CDR3 DNA follows: TGTGCCAGTGGACAGGGAGCAAATCAGCCCCAGCATTTT.

The chain carries TRBV7-9 and TRBJ2-2; TRBD1 matches at 8 bases. Germline values: CDR1 SEHNR, CDR2 FQNEAQ (reference sequence). The trim removed 4 bases at V and 3 bases at J, leaving 1 base unmatched. The CDR3 loop spans 14 amino acids. CDR3 loop: CASSSTGDTGELFF. In DNA, the CDR3 is TGTGCCAGCAGCTCGACAGGGGACACCGGGGAGCTGTTTTTT.

The chain recombines TRBV7-2 with TRBJ2-1; the match to TRBD2 covers 7 bases. Germline CDR1 and CDR2: SGHTA and FQGNSA. The CDR3 runs 15 residues. Losses at the gene ends were 4 bases for V and 3 bases for J; bases not matched to a gene: 6. In nucleotides, the CDR3 is TGTGCCAGCAGCTCTCCGGGACTAAACTACAATGAGCAGTTCTTC. It translates to CASSSPGLNYNEQFF.

This CDR3 is CASGTGGYTGELFF. The DNA for the CDR3 is TGTGCCAGCGGGACAGGGGGCTACACCGGGGAGCTGTTTTTT. The chain uses TRBV6-6 and TRBJ2-2, with TRBD1 identical over 12 bases. Germline V CDR1 and CDR2: MNHNY, SVGAGI (reference sequence). With 8 bases clipped from V and 3 bases from J, the junction kept 1 base outside the gene matches. The CDR3 length is 14 residues.

This rearrangement joins TRBV27 to TRBJ2-5; possibly TRBD2 for D (5 bases). This CDR3 has 16 amino acids. The germline V gene has CDR1 MNHEY and CDR2 SMNVEV (reference sequence). Trimming left V 2 bases short and J 4 bases short, with 17 bases between. The CDR3 here is CASSLAKGEYGETQYF. CDR3 bases: TGTGCCAGCAGTTTAGCCAAGGGAGAATATGGAGAGACCCAGTACTTC.

The gene calls are TRBV29-1 and TRBJ2-6; D possibly corresponds to TRBD2 (6 bases). The ends were cut back, 3 bases at V and 2 bases at J, with 11 bases in the middle. CDR1 and CDR2 from the germline V gene are SQVTM and ANQGSEA. This CDR3 has 15 residues. CDR3 residues: CSVDGGVPGANVLTF. Here the CDR3 DNA reads TGCAGCGTTGACGGGGGAGTGCCTGGGGCCAACGTCCTGACTTTC. The full variable domain, with the rest looked up from reference TRBV29-1 and TRBJ2-6, is SAVISQKPSRDICQRGTSLTIQCQVDSQVTMMFWYRQQPGQSLTLIATANQGSEATYESGFVIDKFPISRPNLTFSTLTVSNMSPEDSSIYLCSVDGGVPGANVLTFGAGSRLTVL.

The V gene is TRBV4-2, the J gene TRBJ2-3; 9 positions agree with TRBD1. With V trimmed by 4 bases and J by 4 bases, 6 bases remained unmatched. The CDR3 sequence is 15 residues long. The germline V gene has CDR1 LGHNA and CDR2 YNFKEQ. CDR3 sequence: CASSPRDRAADTQYF. The CDR3 bases are TGTGCCAGCAGCCCGAGGGACAGGGCAGCAGATACGCAGTATTTT.

DNA for the CDR3: TGCGCCAGCAGCCTAGGACAGGGAACCTACGAGCAGTACTTC. Translated, it gives CASSLGQGTYEQYF. The V gene is TRBV4-1, the J gene TRBJ2-7; 8 nucleotides match TRBD1. The CDR3 runs 14 residues. Per germline, CDR1 MGHRA and CDR2 YSYEKL. The trim removed 4 bases at V and 2 bases at J, leaving 4 bases unmatched.

The chain links TRBV5-1 to TRBJ1-4, with a weak D call TRBD1 (5 bases). Trimming took 0 bases from V and 8 from J, leaving 14 bases between them. The length of the CDR3 is 15 residues. Per the germline V gene, CDR1 is SGHRS and CDR2 is YFSETQ. CDR3 sequence (DNA): TGCGCCAGCAGCTTGGATGGTCAGGGAAGAGAAAAACTGTTTTTT. Protein sequence: CASSLDGQGREKLFF. The whole variable domain, filled in from reference TRBV5-1 and TRBJ1-4, reads KAGVTQTPRYLIKTRGQQVTLSCSPISGHRSVSWYQQTPGQGLQFLFEYFSETQRNKGNFPGRFSGRQFSNSRSEMNVSTLELGDSALYLCASSLDGQGREKLFFGSGTQLSVL.

The chain joins TRBV6-5 to TRBJ2-7, with D possibly TRBD2 on 5 matching bases. There are 15 residues in the CDR3. Germline values: CDR1 MNHEY, CDR2 SVGAGI. V gave up 6 bases and J gave up 0 bases, with 15 bases separating them. CDR3 in DNA: TGTGCCAGCAGCAGAAATAGCGCCCCCTCCTACGAGCAGTACTTC. Translating gives CASSRNSAPSYEQYF.

J is TRBJ1-2 and V is TRBV6-5; a possible D gene is TRBD1 (6 bases). CDR3 size: 12 residues. The germline CDR1 and CDR2 sequences are MNHEY and SVGAGI. Trimming stripped 6 bases from V and 3 bases from J, with 8 bases between. CDR3 protein: CASRGQDYGYTF. CDR3 nucleotide sequence: TGTGCCAGCAGGGGACAAGACTATGGCTACACCTTC.

This rearrangement joins TRBV4-1 to TRBJ1-1; no clear D. Germline V gives CDR1 MGHRA, CDR2 YSYEKL. The CDR3 is 14 residues long. V lost 1 base and J lost 1, with 7 bases in between. CDR3 nucleotide sequence: TGCGCCAGCAGCCAAGTGGCTGAGAACACTGAAGCTTTCTTT. It encodes CASSQVAENTEAFF.